A single sample gave rise to the 2 T cell receptor beta chains below, sequenced in a study of vaccination effects on CD4 cells after COVID-19. For these TCRs, the target antigens are not known. Isolation of CD4+ T cells took place after approximately 10 days of culture. The participants, recipients of two vaccine doses, got either BNT162b2 or mRNA-1273. TCRdb's copy holds only in-frame clones and misses some; the assay was immunoSEQ multiplex PCR. The sample contains around 66,000 clones, roughly 74% of which appear only once. Sample: CD4+ T cells from PBMCs cultured without peptide, taken after COVID-19 vaccination. All receptors come from a human donor who received a COVID-19 vaccine.

This chain uses TRBV2 with TRBJ1-2; D may be TRBD1 (5 bases). V lost 8 bases and J lost 10, with 20 bases in between. The CDR3 totals 13 residues. CDR1 is SNHLY, CDR2 FYNNEI, per germline. In nucleotides, the CDR3 is TGTGCCAGCTCAGTGCCGGACAAAGAGGTCTACACCTTC. Translated: CASSVPDKEVYTF.

Here the CDR3 reads CASSLLAGGGTGELFF. CDR3 nucleotide sequence: TGTGCCAGCAGCTTGTTAGCGGGGGGTGGGACCGGGGAGCTGTTTTTT. The rearrangement joins TRBV7-2 to TRBJ2-2; 10 nucleotides line up with TRBD2. Per germline, CDR1 SGHTA and CDR2 FQGNSA. After removal of 3 bases from V and 5 bases from J, the junction contained 6 bases not matched to a gene. The CDR3 extends over 16 amino acids.